This T cell receptor (beta chain) was captured by sequencing in a study of OX40 agonist ivuxolimab in advanced cancers. Turning to the study itself: Past anti-PD-1, anti-PD-L1 or anti-CTLA-4 therapy was accepted, and approximately 40% had received some. Of the patients, three showed partial responses, one with hepatocellular carcinoma and two with cutaneous melanoma. General study findings and limits: Averaging showed that CD8+ T cells had more expanded clones than CD4+ did.

The CDR3 sequence is 12 residues long. The germline CDR1 and CDR2 sequences are SGHDT and YYEEEE. V was shortened by 2 bases and J by 7 bases, with 9 bases between the two germline ends. TCRdb's table, derived via immunoSEQ multiplex PCR, lists solely in-frame clones and lacks some. The table records 50,000 to 65,000 clones, around 85% of them present only once. Details on this clone: Its matching antigen is unknown.

The receptor's source is an adult with an advanced solid tumor such as melanoma, head and neck, liver or kidney cancer. The J gene is TRBJ1-1, the V gene TRBV5-6; D possibly corresponds to TRBD1 (5 bases). Specimen: CD4+ or CD8+ T cells sorted from blood, collected in a trial of the OX40 agonist ivuxolimab. CDR3 DNA sequence: TGTGCCAGCAGCTTAAGGACATTTGAAGCTTTCTTT. The encoded protein is CASSLRTFEAFF.